Detailed here is one T cell receptor beta chain. Its antigen remains unidentified. V shed 1 base and J shed 0 bases, with 7 bases lying between them. CDR1 and CDR2 (germline): LNHNV, YYDKDF (reference sequence). The CDR3 totals 15 residues. Researchers ran the PCR with 60 Vbeta and 13 Jbeta primers. Clones were sequenced by immunoSEQ multiplex PCR, and TCRdb holds only the in-frame ones, with some missing. Of about 140,000 clones listed, approximately 84% were seen once; the top ten hold 9.7%. The data stem from a study of cytomegalovirus exposure and HLA in healthy donors. Study observations and caveats: When a later analysis compared HLA-associated TCR beta chains with equally common others, the HLA-associated chains turned out to be more clonally expanded and to have lower generation probabilities.

This receptor was taken from a woman in her sixties or seventies in good health and CMV-seropositive. Input material: PBMCs. The genes are TRBV15 and TRBJ2-1; D gene ambiguous. Here the CDR3 DNA reads TGTGCCACCAGCAGAGTCGGTAGCTCCTACAATGAGCAGTTCTTC. Translation gives CATSRVGSSYNEQFF.